This T cell receptor beta chain derives from a study of chemoradiotherapy in HPV16-positive cancers. Study details: Functional T-cell assays on a couple of HPV16-positive patients' cells defined candidate HPV-specific clones and common TCR motifs. Study-wide findings and caveats: Functional assays defining HPV-specific T cells used only a couple of HPV16-positive patients. During treatment, candidate HPV-specific clones and E7-related motifs expanded in tumor.

Comments on this clone: Its cognate antigen is unknown.

This CDR3 comprises 15 residues. The ends were cut back, 4 bases at V and 1 base at J, with 14 bases in the middle. Generated by immunoSEQ multiplex PCR, the TCRdb table keeps only in-frame clones and is missing some. The sample lists 1,500 to 2,000 clones, over 85% seen once, with roughly 2.5% in the top ten. The starting material was tumor tissue, obtained from a patient who underwent chemoradiotherapy. The clonotype comes from a human donor with HPV-associated anogenital cancer. The rearrangement joins TRBV5-3 to TRBJ1-2; D possibly corresponds to TRBD1 (6 bases). TRBV5-3 is given ORF status, its function remaining uncertain. This CDR3 is CARSQPSDSNYGYTF. Here the CDR3 DNA reads TGTGCCAGAAGCCAGCCCTCGGACAGTAACTATGGCTACACCTTC.